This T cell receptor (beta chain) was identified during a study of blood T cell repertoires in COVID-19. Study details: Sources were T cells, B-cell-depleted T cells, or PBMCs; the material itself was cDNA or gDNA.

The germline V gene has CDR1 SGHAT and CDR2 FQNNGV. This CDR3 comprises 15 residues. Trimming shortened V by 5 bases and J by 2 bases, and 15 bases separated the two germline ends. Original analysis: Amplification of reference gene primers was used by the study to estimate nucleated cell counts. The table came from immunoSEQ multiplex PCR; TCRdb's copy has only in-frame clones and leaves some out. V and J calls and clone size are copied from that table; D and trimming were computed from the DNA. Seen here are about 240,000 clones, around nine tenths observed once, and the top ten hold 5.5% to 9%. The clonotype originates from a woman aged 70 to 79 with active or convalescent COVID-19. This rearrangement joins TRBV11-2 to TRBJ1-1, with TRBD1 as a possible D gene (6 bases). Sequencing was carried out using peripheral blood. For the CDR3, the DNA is TGTGCCAGCAGCGCGAAGAGGACAGCTAACACTGAAGCTTTCTTT. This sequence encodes CASSAKRTANTEAFF.